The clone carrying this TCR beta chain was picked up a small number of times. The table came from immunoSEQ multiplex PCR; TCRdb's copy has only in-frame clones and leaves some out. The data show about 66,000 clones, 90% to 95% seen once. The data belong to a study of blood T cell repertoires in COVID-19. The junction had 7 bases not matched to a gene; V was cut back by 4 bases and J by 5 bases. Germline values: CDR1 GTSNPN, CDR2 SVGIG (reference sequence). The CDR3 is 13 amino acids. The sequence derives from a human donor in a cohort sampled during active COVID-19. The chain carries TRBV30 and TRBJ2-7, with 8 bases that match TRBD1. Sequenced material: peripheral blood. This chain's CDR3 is CAWNGQGTHEQYF. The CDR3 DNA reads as TGTGCCTGGAATGGACAGGGTACCCACGAGCAGTACTTC.